This T cell receptor (beta chain) was profiled in a study of regulatory T cells in long-lasting Graves disease. Whole-study findings and limits: Newly diagnosed Graves' patients had higher TCR diversity than persistent ones. Preferential use of TRBV28, TRBJ1-2 and TRBJ2-5 was seen in persistent disease.

The count of this clonotype is one. What it binds is not known. Looked up from germline, CDR1 is SQVTM and CDR2 is ANQGSEA. This CDR3 is 15 amino acids long. Germline trimming cut 7 bases from V and 5 bases from J; bases unmatched to any gene: 10. Building the TCR beta libraries relied on iRepertoire HTBI primers, and CDR3 regions underwent Arm-PCR. Study processing details: Identified across the samples were 62 TRBV segments and around 14 TRBJ segments. TCRdb reanalysed the multiplex PCR reads using MiXCR and keeps one entry per CDR3 protein. In this record, the V and J calls reflect TCRdb's handling and not the investigators' own analysis. This table holds about 310,000 distinct CDR3 sequences, around 20% found once. Time point noted: persistent/refractory GD, antithyroid drugs over 5 years with positive TRAb. TCR sequences were obtained from RNA taken from PBMCs.

This material consisted of peripheral blood mononuclear cells (PBMCs), taken when the disease was refractory, from a patient treated with antithyroid drugs. The J gene is TRBJ2-7, the V gene TRBV29-1; 14 bases line up with TRBD2. This TCR came from a female donor with Graves disease. CDR3 region: CSDPKGLAGVHEQYF. CDR3 in DNA: TGCAGCGACCCGAAGGGACTAGCGGGAGTCCACGAGCAGTACTTC.